This TCR beta chain emerged from a study of cytomegalovirus exposure and HLA in healthy donors. The PCR had 60 Vbeta and 13 Jbeta primers. Clones were sequenced by immunoSEQ multiplex PCR, and TCRdb holds only the in-frame ones, with some missing. This table has approximately 140,000 clones, around 75% appearing once. Trimming removed 3 bases from V and 4 bases from J; junction bases left unmatched: 0. CDR1 is SGHTA and CDR2 is FQGTGA in the germline V gene. The CDR3 loop spans 13 amino acids. For this clone: No antigen is known for it.

Whole-study results and caveats: Prediction of most subjects' HLA-A and HLA-B alleles by TCR beta sequences was reportedly accurate. Researchers reported from a later analysis that most CMV-associated TCR beta chains appeared HLA-restricted. The study put some 150 TCR beta chains on its list as cytomegalovirus-associated.

This rearrangement joins TRBV7-3 to TRBJ1-1, with 9 bases aligning to TRBD1. Input material: PBMCs. This TCR derives from a man aged 40-49 years in good health and CMV-seronegative. This chain's CDR3 is CASSLGQGTEAFF. As DNA, the CDR3 is TGTGCCAGCAGCTTGGGACAGGGCACTGAAGCTTTCTTT.